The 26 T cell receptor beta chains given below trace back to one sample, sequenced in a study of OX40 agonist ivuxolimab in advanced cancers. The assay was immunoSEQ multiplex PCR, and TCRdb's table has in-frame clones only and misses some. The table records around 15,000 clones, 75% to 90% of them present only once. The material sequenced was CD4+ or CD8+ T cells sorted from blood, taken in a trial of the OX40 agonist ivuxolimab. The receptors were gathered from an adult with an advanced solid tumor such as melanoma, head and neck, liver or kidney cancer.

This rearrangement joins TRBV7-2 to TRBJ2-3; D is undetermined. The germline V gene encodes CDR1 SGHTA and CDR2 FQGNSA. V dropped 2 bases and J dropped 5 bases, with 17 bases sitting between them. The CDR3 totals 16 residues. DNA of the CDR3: TGTGCCAGCAGCTTATTGATCGGGCGTGGTAGAGATACGCAGTATTTT. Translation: CASSLLIGRGRDTQYF.

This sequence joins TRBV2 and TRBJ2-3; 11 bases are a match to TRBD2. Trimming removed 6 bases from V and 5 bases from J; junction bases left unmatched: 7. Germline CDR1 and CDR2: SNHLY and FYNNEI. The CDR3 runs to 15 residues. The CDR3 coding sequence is TGTGCCAGCAGCCCACTAGCGGGAGTAATAGATACGCAGTATTTT. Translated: CASSPLAGVIDTQYF.

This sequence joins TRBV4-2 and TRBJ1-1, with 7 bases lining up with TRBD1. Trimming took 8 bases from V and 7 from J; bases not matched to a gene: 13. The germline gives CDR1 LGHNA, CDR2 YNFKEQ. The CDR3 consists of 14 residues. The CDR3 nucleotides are TGTGCCAGCTCAATAGGGGGCGGTGGGGATGAAGCTTTCTTT. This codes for CASSIGGGGDEAFF.

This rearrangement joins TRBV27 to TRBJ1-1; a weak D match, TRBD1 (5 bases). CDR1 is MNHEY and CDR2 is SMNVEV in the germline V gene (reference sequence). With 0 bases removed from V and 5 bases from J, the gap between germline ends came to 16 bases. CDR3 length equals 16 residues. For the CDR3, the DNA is TGTGCCAGCAGTTTATCAAGAGGGGCATTGGGAACTGAAGCTTTCTTT. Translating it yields CASSLSRGALGTEAFF.

The CDR3 spells CASSSTGTTYNEQFF. The CDR3 region has the DNA TGTGCCAGCAGCTCAACCGGGACTACCTACAATGAGCAGTTCTTC. The genes are TRBV7-9 and TRBJ2-1; TRBD2 matches 7 bases. Germline CDR1 and CDR2: SEHNR and FQNEAQ (reference sequence). The trim removed 4 bases at V and 2 bases at J, leaving 5 bases unmatched. The CDR3 is 15 amino acids.

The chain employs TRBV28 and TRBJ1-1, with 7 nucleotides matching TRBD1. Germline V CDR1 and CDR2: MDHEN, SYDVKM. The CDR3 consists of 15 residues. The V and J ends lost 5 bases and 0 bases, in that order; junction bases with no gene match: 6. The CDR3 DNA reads TGTGCCAGCAGTCTAGGGGGCCTGATGAACACTGAAGCTTTCTTT. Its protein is CASSLGGLMNTEAFF.

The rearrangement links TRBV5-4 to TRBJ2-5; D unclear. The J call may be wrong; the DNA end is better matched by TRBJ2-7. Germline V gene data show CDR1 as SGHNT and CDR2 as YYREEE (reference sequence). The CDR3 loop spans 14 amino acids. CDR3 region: CASSFDGRPYEQYF. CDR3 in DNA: TGTGCCAGCAGCTTCGACGGTCGCCCCTACGAGCAGTACTTC.

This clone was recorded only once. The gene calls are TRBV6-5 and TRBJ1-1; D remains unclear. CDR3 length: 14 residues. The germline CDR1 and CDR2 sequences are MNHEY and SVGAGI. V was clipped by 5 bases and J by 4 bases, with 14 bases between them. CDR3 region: CASSESGRGTEAFF. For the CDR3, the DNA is TGTGCCAGCAGTGAATCCGGACGGGGCACTGAAGCTTTCTTT.

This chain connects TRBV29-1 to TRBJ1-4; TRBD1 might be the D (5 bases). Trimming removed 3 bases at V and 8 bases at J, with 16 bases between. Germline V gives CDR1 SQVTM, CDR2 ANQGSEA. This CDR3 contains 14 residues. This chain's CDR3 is CSVDYGGSGEKLFF. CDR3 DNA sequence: TGCAGCGTTGATTACGGGGGATCGGGGGAAAAACTGTTTTTT.

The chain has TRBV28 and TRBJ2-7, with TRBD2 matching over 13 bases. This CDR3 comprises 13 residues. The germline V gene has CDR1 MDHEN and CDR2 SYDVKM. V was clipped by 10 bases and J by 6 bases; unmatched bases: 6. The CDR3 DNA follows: TGTGCCACCCAAAGACTAGCGGGAGGCGAGCAGTACTTC. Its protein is CATQRLAGGEQYF. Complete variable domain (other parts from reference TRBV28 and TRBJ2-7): DVKVTQSSRYLVKRTGEKVFLECVQDMDHENMFWYRQDPGLGLRLIYFSYDVKMKEKGDIPEGYSVSREKKERFSLILESASTNQTSMYLCATQRLAGGEQYFGPGTRLTVT.

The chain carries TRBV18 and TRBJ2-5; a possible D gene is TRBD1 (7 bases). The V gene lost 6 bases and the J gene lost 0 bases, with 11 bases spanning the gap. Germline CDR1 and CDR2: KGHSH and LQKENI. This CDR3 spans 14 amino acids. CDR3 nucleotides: TGTGCCAGCTCGCGGGGACAGTACCAAGAGACCCAGTACTTC. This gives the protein CASSRGQYQETQYF.

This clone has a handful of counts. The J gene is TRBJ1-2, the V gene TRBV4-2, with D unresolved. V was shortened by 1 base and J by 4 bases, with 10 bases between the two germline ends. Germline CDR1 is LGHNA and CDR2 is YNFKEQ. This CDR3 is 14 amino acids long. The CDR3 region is CASSQVGQVYGYTF. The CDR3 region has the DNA TGTGCCAGCAGCCAAGTAGGGCAGGTCTATGGCTACACCTTC.

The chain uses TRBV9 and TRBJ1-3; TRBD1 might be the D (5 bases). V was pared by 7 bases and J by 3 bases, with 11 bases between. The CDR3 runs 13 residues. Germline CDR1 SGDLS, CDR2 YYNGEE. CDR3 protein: CASGAPDGNTIYF. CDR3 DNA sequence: TGTGCCAGCGGGGCGCCCGATGGAAACACCATATATTTT.

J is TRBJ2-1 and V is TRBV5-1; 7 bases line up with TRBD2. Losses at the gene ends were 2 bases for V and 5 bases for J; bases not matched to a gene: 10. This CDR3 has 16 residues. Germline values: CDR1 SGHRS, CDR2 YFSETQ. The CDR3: CASSFGGASGDNEQFF. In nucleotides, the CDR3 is TGCGCCAGCAGCTTTGGAGGGGCTAGCGGAGACAATGAGCAGTTCTTC.

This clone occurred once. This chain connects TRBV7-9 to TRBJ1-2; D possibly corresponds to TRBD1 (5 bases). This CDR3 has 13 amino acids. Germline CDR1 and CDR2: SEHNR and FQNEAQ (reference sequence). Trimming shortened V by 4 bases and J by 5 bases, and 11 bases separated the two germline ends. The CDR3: CASSSLGGYGYTF. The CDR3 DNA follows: TGTGCCAGCAGCTCCCTTGGGGGGTATGGCTACACCTTC. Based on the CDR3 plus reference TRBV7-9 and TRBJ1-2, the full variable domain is DTGVSQNPRHKITKRGQNVTFRCDPISEHNRLYWYRQTLGQGPEFLTYFQNEAQLEKSRLLSDRFSAERPKGSFSTLEIQRTEQGDSAMYLCASSSLGGYGYTFGSGTRLTVV.

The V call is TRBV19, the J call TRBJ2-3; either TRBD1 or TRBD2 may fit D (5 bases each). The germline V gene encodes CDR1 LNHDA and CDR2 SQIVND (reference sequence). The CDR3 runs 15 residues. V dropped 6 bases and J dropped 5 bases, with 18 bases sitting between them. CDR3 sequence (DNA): TGTGCCAGTAGCGGGACGTTGGATATGGGAGATACGCAGTATTTT. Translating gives CASSGTLDMGDTQYF.

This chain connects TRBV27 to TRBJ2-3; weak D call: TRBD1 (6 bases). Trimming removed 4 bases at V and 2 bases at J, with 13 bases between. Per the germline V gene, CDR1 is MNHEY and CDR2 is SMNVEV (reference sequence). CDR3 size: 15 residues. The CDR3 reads CASSSKGQLTDTQYF. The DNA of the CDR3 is TGTGCCAGCAGTTCTAAAGGACAGCTCACAGATACGCAGTATTTT.

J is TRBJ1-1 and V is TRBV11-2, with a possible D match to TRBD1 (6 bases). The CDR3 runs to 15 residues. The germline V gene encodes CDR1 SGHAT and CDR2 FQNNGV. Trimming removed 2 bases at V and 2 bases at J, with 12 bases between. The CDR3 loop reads CASSLPGTLNTEAFF. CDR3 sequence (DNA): TGTGCCAGCAGCTTACCCGGGACACTTAACACTGAAGCTTTCTTT. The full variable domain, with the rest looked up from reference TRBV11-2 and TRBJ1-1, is EAGVAQSPRYKIIEKRQSVAFWCNPISGHATLYWYQQILGQGPKLLIQFQNNGVVDDSQLPKDRFSAERLKGVDSTLKIQPAKLEDSAVYLCASSLPGTLNTEAFFGQGTRLTVV.

CDR3 amino acids: CATSRTGQGAISKNIQYF. CDR3 DNA sequence: TGTGCCACCAGCAGAACGGGACAGGGGGCCATTAGCAAAAACATTCAGTACTTC. The chain carries TRBV15 and TRBJ2-4, with 12 bases aligning to TRBD1. The germline V gene encodes CDR1 LNHNV and CDR2 YYDKDF (reference sequence). The V and J ends lost 2 bases and 3 bases, in that order; junction bases with no gene match: 8. The CDR3 spans 18 residues. Full variable domain (outside the CDR3, taken from reference TRBV15 and TRBJ2-4): DAMVIQNPRYQVTQFGKPVTLSCSQTLNHNVMYWYQQKSSQAPKLLFHYYDKDFNNEADTPDNFQSRRPNTSFCFLDIRSPGLGDTAMYLCATSRTGQGAISKNIQYFGAGTRLSVL.

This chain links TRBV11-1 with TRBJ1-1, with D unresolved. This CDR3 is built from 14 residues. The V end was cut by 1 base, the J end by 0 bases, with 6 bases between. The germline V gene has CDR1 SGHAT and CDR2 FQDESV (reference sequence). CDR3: CASSLGRMNTEAFF. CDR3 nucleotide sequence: TGTGCCAGCAGCTTAGGGAGGATGAACACTGAAGCTTTCTTT.

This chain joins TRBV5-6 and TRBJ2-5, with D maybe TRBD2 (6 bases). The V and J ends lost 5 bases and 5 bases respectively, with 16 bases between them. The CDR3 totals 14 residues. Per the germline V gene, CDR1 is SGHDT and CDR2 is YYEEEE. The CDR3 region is CASSYPGVRETQYF. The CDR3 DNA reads TGTGCCAGCAGTTATCCGGGAGTACGGGAGACCCAGTACTTC.

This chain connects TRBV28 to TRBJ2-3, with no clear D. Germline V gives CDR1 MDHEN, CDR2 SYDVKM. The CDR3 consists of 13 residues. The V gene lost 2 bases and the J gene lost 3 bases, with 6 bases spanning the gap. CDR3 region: CASSLQSTDTQYF. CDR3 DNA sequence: TGTGCCAGCAGTTTACAGTCAACAGATACGCAGTATTTT. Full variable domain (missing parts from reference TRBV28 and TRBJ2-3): DVKVTQSSRYLVKRTGEKVFLECVQDMDHENMFWYRQDPGLGLRLIYFSYDVKMKEKGDIPEGYSVSREKKERFSLILESASTNQTSMYLCASSLQSTDTQYFGPGTRLTVL.

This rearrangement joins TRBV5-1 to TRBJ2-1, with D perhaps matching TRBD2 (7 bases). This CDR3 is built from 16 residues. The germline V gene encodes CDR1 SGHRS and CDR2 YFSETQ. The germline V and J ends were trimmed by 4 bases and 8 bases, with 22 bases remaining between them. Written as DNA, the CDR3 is TGCGCCAGCAGCCCCGCAGCGGGACATCCGATCGATGAGCAGTTCTTC. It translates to CASSPAAGHPIDEQFF.

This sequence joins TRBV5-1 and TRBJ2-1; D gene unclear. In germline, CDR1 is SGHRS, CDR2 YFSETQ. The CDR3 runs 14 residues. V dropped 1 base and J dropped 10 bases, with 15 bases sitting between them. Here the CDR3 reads CASSLNVALEEQFF. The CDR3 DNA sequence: TGCGCCAGCAGCTTGAACGTAGCTCTCGAGGAGCAGTTCTTC.

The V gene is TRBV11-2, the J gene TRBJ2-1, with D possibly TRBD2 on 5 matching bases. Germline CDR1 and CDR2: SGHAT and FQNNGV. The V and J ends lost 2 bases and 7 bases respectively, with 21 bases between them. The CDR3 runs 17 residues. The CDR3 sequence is CASSLPQSGRQKNEQFF. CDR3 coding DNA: TGTGCCAGCAGCTTACCTCAAAGCGGACGCCAGAAGAATGAGCAGTTCTTC.

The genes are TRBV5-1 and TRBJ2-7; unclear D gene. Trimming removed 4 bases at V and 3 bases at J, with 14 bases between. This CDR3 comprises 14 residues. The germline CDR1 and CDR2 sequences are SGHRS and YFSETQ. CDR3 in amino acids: CASSTDGPIYEQYF. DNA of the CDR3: TGCGCCAGCAGCACGGACGGCCCGATCTACGAGCAGTACTTC.